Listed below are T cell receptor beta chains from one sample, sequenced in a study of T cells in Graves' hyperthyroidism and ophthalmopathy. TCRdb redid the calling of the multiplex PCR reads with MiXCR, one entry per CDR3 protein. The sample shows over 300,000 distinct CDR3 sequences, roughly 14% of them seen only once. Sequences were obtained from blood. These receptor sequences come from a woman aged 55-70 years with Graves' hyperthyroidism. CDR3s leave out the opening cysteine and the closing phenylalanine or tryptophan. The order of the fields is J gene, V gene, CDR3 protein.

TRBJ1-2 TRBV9 ASSPDRAFYGYT
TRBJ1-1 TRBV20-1 SAREGRVNTEAF
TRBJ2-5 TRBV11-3 ASSLMGLQETQY
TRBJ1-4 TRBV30 AWSTGQGFNEKLF
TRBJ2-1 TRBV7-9 ASSSPPLEQF
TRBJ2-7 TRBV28 ASNPTGDYRKQY
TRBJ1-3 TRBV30 AWSVQDTIY
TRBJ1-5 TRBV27 ASSLEGPWGAQPQH
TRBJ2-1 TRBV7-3 ASSLTDRGEQF
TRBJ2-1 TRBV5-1 ASSGGTSVYNEQF
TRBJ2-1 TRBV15 ATSRDRPKTGREF
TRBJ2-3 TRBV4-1 ASSQAGLAGVGDTQY
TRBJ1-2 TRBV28 ASSLMSYYGYT
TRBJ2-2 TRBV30 AGQGVPNTGELF
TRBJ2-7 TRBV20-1 SARGDRGSYEQY
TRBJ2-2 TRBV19 ASSSGLATNTGELF
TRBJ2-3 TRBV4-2 ASSQVDGDTQY
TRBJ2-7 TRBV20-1 SARRAGTGGYEQY